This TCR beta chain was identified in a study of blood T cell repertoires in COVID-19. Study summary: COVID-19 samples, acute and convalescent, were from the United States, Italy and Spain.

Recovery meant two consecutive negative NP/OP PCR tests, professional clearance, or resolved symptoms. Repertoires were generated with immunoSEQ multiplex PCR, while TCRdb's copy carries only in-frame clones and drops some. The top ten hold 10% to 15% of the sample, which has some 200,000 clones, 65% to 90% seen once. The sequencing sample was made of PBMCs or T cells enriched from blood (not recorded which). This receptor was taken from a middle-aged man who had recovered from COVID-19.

CDR3 in amino acids: CASSRMGGPTDTQYF. CDR3 bases: TGTGCCAGCAGTCGGATGGGAGGCCCCACAGATACGCAGTATTTT. The chain employs TRBV14 and TRBJ2-3; possibly TRBD2 for D (6 bases). Germline-derived CDR1 and CDR2 are SGHDN and FVKESK. The CDR3 sequence is 15 residues long. Deletions cut 6 bases from V and 2 bases from J, with 15 bases between.